What follows are 14 T cell receptor beta chains derived from one specimen sequenced in a study of T cells in Graves' hyperthyroidism and ophthalmopathy. Amplification of TCR beta CDR3 regions used RNA as the template. The HTBI primer set drove a first-round RT-PCR of the TCR CDR3. A single record per CDR3 protein comes from TCRdb applying MiXCR to the multiplex PCR reads. The repertoire consists of some 300,000 distinct CDR3 sequences, with 16% occurring once and the leading ten covering roughly 31%. The sample consisted of blood. Every receptor here comes from a man aged 25-45 years with Graves' hyperthyroidism.

At least ten counts were recorded for this clonotype. The CDR3 is CASSPLGQGAVNEQFF. Written as DNA, the CDR3 is TGTGCCAGCAGCCCCCTGGGACAGGGGGCAGTAAATGAGCAGTTCTTC. V and J are TRBV3-1 and TRBJ2-1, with 12 bases lining up with TRBD1. From germline, CDR1 is LGHDT and CDR2 YNNKEL (reference sequence). There are 16 residues in the CDR3. V was pared by 4 bases and J by 7 bases, with 8 bases of the junction left unmatched.

This clonotype was recorded many times. The gene calls are TRBV11-2 and TRBJ2-7; D is perhaps TRBD2 (5 bases). This CDR3 comprises 14 residues. V lost 6 bases, J lost 2 bases, and 14 bases lay in between. Germline V gives CDR1 SGHAT, CDR2 FQNNGV. This CDR3 is CASRFSATAYEQYF. CDR3 DNA sequence: TGTGCCAGCAGGTTTAGCGCGACCGCCTACGAGCAGTACTTC.

The chain is built from TRBV10-3 and TRBJ1-2; D might be TRBD1 (6 bases). Between the trimmed V and J ends, which lost 3 bases and 4 bases, there was a span of 18 bases. From germline, CDR1 is ENHRY and CDR2 SYGVKD. The CDR3 spans 16 residues. The CDR3 loop is CAISEGEGVRSYGYTF. CDR3 DNA: TGTGCCATCAGTGAAGGGGAGGGGGTCCGGAGCTATGGCTACACCTTC.

The V call is TRBV10-3, the J call TRBJ1-6, with TRBD1 matching 7 bases. There are 16 residues in the CDR3. The V and J ends lost 2 bases and 9 bases, in that order; junction bases with no gene match: 10. Germline V gene lookup returns CDR1 ENHRY and CDR2 SYGVKD. The CDR3 spells CAISEPSRQGLSPLHF. For the CDR3, the DNA is TGTGCCATCAGTGAGCCGTCCAGACAGGGTCTTTCACCCCTCCACTTT.

The chain uses TRBV12-3 or TRBV12-4 and TRBJ2-7; a weak D match, TRBD1 (5 bases). Between the trimmed V and J ends, which lost 3 bases and 1 base, there was a span of 10 bases. The CDR3 is 14 residues long. In DNA, the CDR3 is TGTGCCAGCAGTTTGAACAGGCCTTCCTACGAGCAGTACTTC. Translating it yields CASSLNRPSYEQYF.

This clonotype appeared many times. V is TRBV7-2 and J is TRBJ2-7, with D unresolved. Trimming took 3 bases from V and 4 from J, leaving 13 bases between them. The CDR3 spans 14 residues. Germline V gives CDR1 SGHTA, CDR2 FQGNSA. The CDR3, as DNA: TGTGCCAGCAGCTTTACCGACTCTCCGTACGAGCAGTACTTC. Protein product: CASSFTDSPYEQYF.

To note about this clonotype: This may be a read error, as it is one base from a much larger clone. The V and J genes are TRBV28 and TRBJ1-6, with TRBD1 matching over 10 bases. The V gene end was trimmed by 5 bases and the J gene end by 7 bases; junction bases not matched to a gene: 5. CDR1 and CDR2 from the germline V gene are MDHEN and SYDVKM. This CDR3 has 15 amino acids. CDR3 nucleotides: TGTGCCAGCAGTAACCGGGACAGGGGCAATTCACCCCTCCACTTT. Translated: CASSNRDRGNSPLHF.

V usage is TRBV24-1 and J usage is TRBJ2-6, with a weak D call TRBD1 (5 bases). The CDR3 runs to 17 residues. Germline CDR1 and CDR2: KGHDR and SFDVKD. Trimming shortened V by 4 bases and J by 0 bases, and 12 bases separated the two germline ends. DNA of the CDR3: TGTGCCACCAGTGAACCGACAGCGAACTCTGGGGCCAACGTCCTGACTTTC. It encodes CATSEPTANSGANVLTF.

Only a few counts were recorded for this clonotype. The V gene is TRBV25-1, the J gene TRBJ2-1; D might be TRBD1 (5 bases). Germline assignment: CDR1 MGHDK and CDR2 SYGVNS. With 3 bases removed from V and 9 bases from J, the gap between germline ends came to 18 bases. There are 15 residues in the CDR3. The CDR3, as DNA: TGTGCCAGCAGTGAGCCAGGGTATACCAAGGCTGAGCAGTTCTTC. Encoded protein: CASSEPGYTKAEQFF. Together with reference TRBV25-1 and TRBJ2-1, the CDR3 gives the full variable domain: EADIYQTPRYLVIGTGKKITLECSQTMGHDKMYWYQQDPGMELHLIHYSYGVNSTEKGDLSSESTVSRIRTEHFPLTLESARPSHTSQYLCASSEPGYTKAEQFFGPGTRLTVL.

This clonotype came up a few times. This chain links TRBV7-3 with TRBJ2-5, with D unresolved. The V gene's germline CDR1 is SGHTA and CDR2 FQGTGA. The CDR3 runs 15 residues. Deletions cut 2 bases from V and 2 bases from J, with 12 bases between. The CDR3, as DNA: TGTGCCAGCAGCTTAGGCTGGCACCAGCAAGAGACCCAGTACTTC. This gives the protein CASSLGWHQQETQYF.

This clonotype has a count of ten or more. The V gene is TRBV12-3 or TRBV12-4, the J gene TRBJ2-1, with 7 bases aligning to TRBD1. CDR3 size: 14 residues. With 6 bases clipped from V and 9 bases from J, the junction kept 11 bases outside the gene matches. The CDR3 DNA reads as TGTGCCAGCAGCGACCTGCTTAGGGACAGTGAGCAGTTCTTC. Its translation: CASSDLLRDSEQFF.

Points on this clonotype: A much larger clone is a single base away; this may be a read error. CDR3 in amino acids: CASSFMVEGEQFF. The CDR3 DNA follows: TGTGCCAGCAGCTTTATGGTTGAGGGGGAGCAGTTCTTC. V gene TRBV7-3 combines with J gene TRBJ2-1; D is tentatively TRBD1 or TRBD2 (5 bases each). This CDR3 comprises 13 residues. CDR1 and CDR2 from the germline V gene are SGHTA and FQGTGA. V lost 3 bases, J lost 10 bases, and 13 bases lay in between.

A note on this clonotype: A much more abundant neighbour one base away suggests this may be a read error. The gene calls are TRBV5-1 and TRBJ2-7, with 11 bases lining up with TRBD2. Per germline, CDR1 SGHRS and CDR2 YFSETQ. Trimming cost V 2 bases and J 3 bases; bases outside gene matches: 4. The CDR3 covers 15 residues. The CDR3 bases are TGCGCCAGCAGCTTAGGGACTAGCGGAGACTACGAGCAGTACTTC. It encodes CASSLGTSGDYEQYF.

This clonotype showed up many times. The J gene is TRBJ2-3, the V gene TRBV7-9, with D perhaps matching TRBD2 (5 bases). This CDR3 region has 14 residues. Trimming left V 5 bases short and J 6 bases short, with 15 bases between. Germline V gene sequence: CDR1 SEHNR, CDR2 FQNEAQ (reference sequence). CDR3 protein: CASSPSGRRDTQYF. The CDR3 DNA reads TGTGCCAGCAGCCCGTCTGGGCGGAGGGATACGCAGTATTTT.